This TCR beta chain was retrieved from a study of radiotherapy plus CTLA-4 blockade in lung cancer. V was shortened by 5 bases and J by 7 bases, with 14 bases between the two germline ends. The CDR3 sequence is 14 residues long. The germline CDR1 and CDR2 sequences are SGHAT and FQDESV (reference sequence). Profiled with immunoSEQ multiplex PCR; TCRdb holds only in-frame clones, not every one. The table lists approximately 14,000 clones, around 72% of them singletons. The V and J genes are TRBV11-1 and TRBJ2-2; D is possibly TRBD1 (5 bases). The material sequenced was peripheral blood, taken from a patient treated with radiotherapy plus ipilimumab. This clonotype was obtained from a human donor with non-small cell lung cancer whose response to radiotherapy plus ipilimumab could not be evaluated. This chain's CDR3 is CASSPSGWGGELFF. The DNA of the CDR3 is TGTGCCAGCAGCCCGTCAGGGTGGGGCGGGGAGCTGTTTTTT.